The present TCR beta chain was sequenced within a study of metastatic and nonmetastatic thyroid tumors. Study-wide background: Comparison of repertoires was carried out across blood and tumor or nodule tissue from malignant and benign thyroid patients.

General study findings and limits: Benign nodules reportedly had significantly lower TCR beta diversity than malignant thyroid tumors in blood and tumor.

The CDR3 loop spans 15 amino acids. Trimming removed 2 bases from V and 4 bases from J, with 14 bases in between. Germline V gene sequence: CDR1 SGHAT, CDR2 FQNNGV. Per the authors' pipeline: The distant-metastasis classifier for papillary thyroid cancer was built from CDR3 differences across clinicopathological groups. TCRdb re-analyzed the PCR reads using MiXCR. TCRdb, rather than the study authors, made the V and J calls. The table lists 19,000 or so clones, approximately 28% of them singletons, with 12% to 15% in the top ten. With respect to this clone: Its target is unknown.

Patients were all untreated before their thyroid surgery. This sequence joins TRBV11-2 and TRBJ1-2; no definite D call. This sequence was found in a male donor with papillary thyroid cancer or a benign thyroid nodule (not recorded which). Some clones in this sample may be carry-over from other donors' samples. The sample was tumor tissue. This CDR3 reads CASSLNVGTTYGYTF. In DNA, the CDR3 is TGTGCCAGCAGCTTAAATGTGGGCACCACCTATGGCTACACCTTC.